This TCR beta chain was captured by sequencing in a study of T cell responses to AZD1222 COVID-19 vaccine. Profiled with immunoSEQ multiplex PCR; TCRdb holds only in-frame clones, not every one. This table holds some 120,000 clones, around nine tenths found once. Whole-study findings and limits: Donors were mostly white British, more females; clonal diversity possibly underestimated.

In regard to this clone: Its matching antigen is unknown.

The V end was cut by 10 bases, the J end by 5 bases, with 29 bases between. CDR1 is SNHLY and CDR2 is FYNNEI in the germline V gene. The CDR3 loop spans 17 amino acids. The material sequenced was peripheral blood, taken on day 0 of MenACWY control vaccination. V usage is TRBV2 and J usage is TRBJ1-1; D perhaps matches TRBD1 (5 bases). The origin of this receptor is an adult in good health. CDR3 in DNA: TGTGCCACCCACCGTAGTGGGGGAAATCTCTTGGGAACTGAAGCTTTCTTT. Translation: CATHRSGGNLLGTEAFF.